The 15 T cell receptor beta chains below all came from one sample that was sequenced in a study of vaccination effects on CD4 cells after COVID-19. Sequencing used immunoSEQ multiplex PCR; TCRdb keeps in-frame clones, though not all of them. The sample lists about 20,000 clones; approximately 72% were seen once. No cognate antigen is known for these TCRs. Prior to sequencing, the ViraFEST assay stimulated PBMC with viral peptide pools, which expanded the antigen-specific CD4+ T cells. The culture ran for less than 12 days, and then CD4+ T cells were isolated. Having tested negative for nucleocapsid antibodies, the vaccine recipients showed no prior SARS-CoV-2 infection. Sequencing was performed on CD4+ T cells from PBMCs cultured with HCoV-NL63 spike peptides, taken before COVID-19 vaccination. Receptor source: a human donor who received a COVID-19 vaccine.

The chain links TRBV7-2 to TRBJ1-5; D is possibly TRBD1 (6 bases). CDR3 length equals 17 residues. The germline V and J ends were trimmed by 3 bases and 3 bases, with 18 bases remaining between them. Germline V gene sequence: CDR1 SGHTA, CDR2 FQGNSA. The CDR3 loop reads CASSLGGGRGFNQPQHF. For the CDR3, the DNA is TGTGCCAGCAGCTTGGGAGGGGGTAGGGGATTCAATCAGCCCCAGCATTTT.

This chain joins TRBV7-2 and TRBJ1-1; the D is unclear. V dropped 1 base and J dropped 0 bases, with 9 bases sitting between them. CDR1 is SGHTA and CDR2 is FQGNSA in the germline V gene. The CDR3 has 15 amino acids. CDR3 sequence: CASSLVALMNTEAFF. CDR3 DNA: TGTGCCAGCAGCTTAGTTGCCCTCATGAACACTGAAGCTTTCTTT.

This clone was found many times. The gene calls are TRBV9 and TRBJ2-2; D gene uncertain. V lost 3 bases, J lost 2 bases, and 11 bases lay in between. This CDR3 region has 15 residues. The germline V gene encodes CDR1 SGDLS and CDR2 YYNGEE. The CDR3 DNA is TGTGCCAGCAGCGAGCAGACAACCAACACCGGGGAGCTGTTTTTT. Protein product: CASSEQTTNTGELFF.

The chain carries TRBV6-2 or TRBV6-3 and TRBJ2-3, with D perhaps matching TRBD1 or TRBD2 (5 bases each). Germline V gives CDR1 MNHEY, CDR2 SVGEGT. Trimming pared 2 bases from V and 0 bases from J, leaving 12 bases between. The CDR3 loop spans 16 amino acids. In nucleotides, the CDR3 is TGTGCCAGCAGTTACGGGGACCTCGGAAGCACAGATACGCAGTATTTT. Translated, it gives CASSYGDLGSTDTQYF.

The CDR3 DNA is TGTGCCAGCAGCCCGAGGGGAGTGCCCTTCCCGCCGGCAACTAATGAAAAACTGTTTTTT. It translates to CASSPRGVPFPPATNEKLFF. The chain links TRBV7-8 to TRBJ1-4, with D maybe TRBD1 (5 bases). The CDR3 is 20 amino acids. Between the trimmed V and J ends, which lost 5 bases and 0 bases, there was a span of 25 bases. Germline CDR1 reads SGHVS; CDR2 reads FQNEAQ.

This clone was counted between two and nine times. The V gene is TRBV3-1 (or the pseudogene TRBV3-2), the J gene TRBJ1-1; D is undetermined. V lost 3 bases and J lost 1, with 9 bases in between. The CDR3 is made up of 14 amino acids. Germline loops: CDR1 LGHDT, CDR2 YNNKEL (reference sequence). This chain's CDR3 is CASSQTTENTEAFF. The CDR3 DNA sequence: TGTGCCAGCAGCCAGACTACAGAGAACACTGAAGCTTTCTTT.

This sequence joins TRBV28 and TRBJ1-4; unclear D gene. The CDR3 sequence is 15 residues long. Germline CDR1 reads MDHEN; CDR2 reads SYDVKM. Trimming shortened V by 3 bases and J by 0 bases, and 8 bases separated the two germline ends. This CDR3 reads CASSLRTPTNEKLFF. In DNA form, the CDR3 reads TGTGCCAGCAGTTTGAGGACCCCAACTAATGAAAAACTGTTTTTT.

The V gene is TRBV7-6, the J gene TRBJ2-2, with 13 bases identical to TRBD2. Per the germline V gene, CDR1 is SGHVS and CDR2 is FNYEAQ. The CDR3 length is 15 residues. The J segment lost 6 bases and the V segment lost 9 bases, leaving 7 bases of the junction unmatched. The CDR3 DNA reads TGTGCCAGTGGGAGACTAGCGGGGGGTCCCGGGGAGCTGTTTTTT. It translates to CASGRLAGGPGELFF. Full variable domain (outside the CDR3, taken from reference TRBV7-6 and TRBJ2-2): GAGVSQSPRYKVTKRGQDVALRCDPISGHVSLYWYRQALGQGPEFLTYFNYEAQQDKSGLPNDRFSAERPEGSISTLTIQRTEQRDSAMYRCASGRLAGGPGELFFGEGSRLTVL.

The CDR3 region is CASSPTRGSNQPQHF. The CDR3, as DNA: TGTGCCAGCAGTCCTACTAGGGGTAGCAATCAGCCCCAGCATTTT. The chain joins TRBV28 to TRBJ1-5; tentatively, D is TRBD1 (5 bases). Germline CDR1 and CDR2: MDHEN and SYDVKM. The V end was cut by 5 bases, the J end by 0 bases, with 11 bases between. The CDR3 covers 15 residues.

This clone was observed a handful of times. The genes are TRBV7-9 and TRBJ2-2; 8 nucleotides match TRBD1. The germline gives CDR1 SEHNR, CDR2 FQNEAQ (reference sequence). The CDR3 spans 14 residues. With V trimmed by 4 bases and J by 6 bases, 4 bases remained unmatched. The CDR3 DNA reads as TGTGCCAGCAGCTCCCCAGGGGGCCCCGGGGAGCTGTTTTTT. This codes for CASSSPGGPGELFF.

The CDR3 protein is CASSFSPGGGVPEAFF. The CDR3 DNA reads TGTGCCAGCAGTTTTTCCCCTGGAGGGGGAGTCCCTGAAGCTTTCTTT. The chain is built from TRBV28 and TRBJ1-1; the D gene is possibly TRBD1 (6 bases). The CDR3 has 16 amino acids. In germline, CDR1 is MDHEN, CDR2 SYDVKM. V lost 3 bases and J 6 bases, leaving 20 bases between the germline ends.

The chain couples TRBV30 to TRBJ2-1; either TRBD1 or TRBD2 may supply D (5 bases each). Germline assignment: CDR1 GTSNPN and CDR2 SVGIG (reference sequence). This CDR3 region has 14 residues. Trimming took off 0 bases at V and 2 bases at J, with 8 bases between the two ends. CDR3 sequence: CAWSVWGTYNEQFF. The CDR3 region has the DNA TGTGCCTGGAGTGTCTGGGGGACCTACAATGAGCAGTTCTTC.

This clone was seen a few times. V and J are TRBV5-1 and TRBJ1-1, with TRBD1 as a possible D gene (5 bases). V lost 1 base and J 4 bases, leaving 17 bases between the germline ends. CDR3 length: 16 amino acids. The germline V gene has CDR1 SGHRS and CDR2 YFSETQ. CDR3 sequence reads: CASSLRGRAGTTEAFF. The CDR3 bases are TGCGCCAGCAGCTTGAGGGGTAGAGCAGGGACCACTGAAGCTTTCTTT.

The V and J genes are TRBV4-3 and TRBJ1-1; D not certain. V shed 4 bases and J shed 1 base, with 7 bases lying between them. This CDR3 spans 13 amino acids. Germline V lookup: CDR1 LGHNA, CDR2 YSLEER. CDR3 loop: CASSPEPNTEAFF. The CDR3 coding sequence is TGCGCCAGCAGCCCTGAGCCGAACACTGAAGCTTTCTTT.

This chain joins TRBV20-1 and TRBJ1-5; no definite D call. Trimming shortened V by 3 bases and J by 0 bases, and 21 bases separated the two germline ends. There are 18 residues in the CDR3. CDR1 is DFQATT and CDR2 is SNEGSKA in the germline V gene (reference sequence). The CDR3 sequence: CSASSTDGILHSNQPQHF. CDR3 nucleotide sequence: TGCAGTGCTAGTTCCACGGACGGCATCCTTCATAGCAATCAGCCCCAGCATTTT.